These 10 T cell receptor beta chains originate from one sample sequenced in a study of blood T cells in healthy people across ages. PCR was performed a second time for roughly 7 to 11 cycles using a sample-barcoded 5' primer and a J-beta primer mix. MiXCR, applied by TCRdb to the 5' RACE reads, yields one record per CDR3 protein. The sample shows some 760,000 distinct CDR3 sequences, roughly 25% of them seen only once. These same records also appear under a second study, on T cells of mothers and their children.

Source material: blood. All receptors come from a boy younger than 18 in good health.

V usage is TRBV20-1 and J usage is TRBJ1-2; maybe TRBD1 (6 bases). Trimming removed 5 bases from V and 5 bases from J, with 15 bases in between. Germline loops: CDR1 DFQATT, CDR2 SNEGSKA (reference sequence). This CDR3 is built from 13 residues. The CDR3, as DNA: TGCAGTGCTTCCACGGACAGTTTGTATGGCTACACCTTC. Amino acids: CSASTDSLYGYTF.

This clonotype was observed a handful of times. J is TRBJ2-1 and V is TRBV24-1; 7 bases fit TRBD2. V lost 3 bases, J lost 1 base, and 11 bases stayed unmatched. Looked up from germline, CDR1 is KGHDR and CDR2 is SFDVKD. CDR3 size: 18 residues. The CDR3 sequence is CATSDSPAGVRSYNEQFF. The CDR3 nucleotides are TGTGCCACCAGTGATAGCCCGGCGGGAGTAAGGTCCTACAATGAGCAGTTCTTC.

There are many counts of this clonotype. The chain combines TRBV7-2 with TRBJ2-1, with 7 bases that match TRBD1. The CDR3 length is 12 residues. J gave up 9 bases and V 6 bases, and 5 bases lay outside the gene matches. Germline V lookup: CDR1 SGHTA, CDR2 FQGNSA. The CDR3 protein is CASSQGVLEQFF. CDR3 in DNA: TGTGCCAGCAGTCAGGGGGTACTTGAGCAGTTCTTC.

The chain is built from TRBV5-5 and TRBJ2-7; D is undetermined. Trimming shortened V by 0 bases and J by 1 base, and 14 bases separated the two germline ends. The CDR3 extends over 16 amino acids. The germline CDR1 and CDR2 sequences are SGHKS and YYEKEE (reference sequence). CDR3: CASSLVPRPISYEQYF. DNA for the CDR3: TGTGCCAGCAGCTTGGTTCCGCGGCCGATATCCTACGAGCAGTACTTC. Supplemented by reference TRBV5-5 and TRBJ2-7, the full variable domain reads DAGVTQSPTHLIKTRGQQVTLRCSPISGHKSVSWYQQVLGQGPQFIFQYYEKEERGRGNFPDRFSARQFPNYSSELNVNALLLGDSALYLCASSLVPRPISYEQYFGPGTRLTVT.

This clonotype appeared a few times. The chain couples TRBV7-9 to TRBJ2-4; tentatively, D is TRBD1 (7 bases). CDR1 and CDR2 (germline): SEHNR, FQNEAQ (reference sequence). Trimming took off 4 bases at V and 7 bases at J, with 23 bases between the two ends. The CDR3 spans 17 residues. CDR3: CASSSTRGTEHMNIQYF. The CDR3 DNA reads as TGTGCCAGCAGCTCTACCCGGGGGACAGAGCATATGAACATTCAGTACTTC.

The rearrangement joins TRBV29-1 to TRBJ2-2, with D hard to call. This CDR3 has 11 amino acids. Germline CDR1 SQVTM, CDR2 ANQGSEA. CDR3 loop: CSFLVTGELFF. DNA for the CDR3: TGCAGTTTCCTAGTCACCGGGGAGCTGTTTTTT.

The rearrangement links TRBV29-1 to TRBJ2-7; 7 nucleotides match TRBD1. J lost 2 bases, V lost 5 bases, and 12 bases had no gene match. Germline V lookup: CDR1 SQVTM, CDR2 ANQGSEA. CDR3 length: 15 amino acids. CDR3 in DNA: TGCAGCGTTAATAATCCTTCCGGGACAGCCTACGAGCAGTACTTC. Translated, it gives CSVNNPSGTAYEQYF.

In nucleotides, the CDR3 is TGTGCCACCAGCAGAGATTCAGGGGCTCCAAACATTCAGTACTTC. Its translation is CATSRDSGAPNIQYF. V is TRBV15 and J is TRBJ2-4; D is perhaps TRBD1 (6 bases). V was clipped by 0 bases and J by 6 bases, with 12 bases between them. Germline V gene lookup returns CDR1 LNHNV and CDR2 YYDKDF (reference sequence). This CDR3 is built from 15 residues.

The chain uses TRBV5-1 and TRBJ2-3; either TRBD1 or TRBD2 may supply D (5 bases each). Germline loops: CDR1 SGHRS, CDR2 YFSETQ. The CDR3 sequence is 13 residues long. V lost 2 bases and J lost 5, with 9 bases in between. The CDR3 region has the DNA TGCGCCAGCAGCTTCGAGGGGATAGATACGCAGTATTTT. Its translation is CASSFEGIDTQYF. Based on the CDR3 plus reference TRBV5-1 and TRBJ2-3, the full variable domain is KAGVTQTPRYLIKTRGQQVTLSCSPISGHRSVSWYQQTPGQGLQFLFEYFSETQRNKGNFPGRFSGRQFSNSRSEMNVSTLELGDSALYLCASSFEGIDTQYFGPGTRLTVL.

The V call is TRBV5-4, the J call TRBJ2-4, with D possibly TRBD1 on 5 matching bases. Looked up from germline, CDR1 is SGHNT and CDR2 is YYREEE (reference sequence). The CDR3 sequence is 15 residues long. V was trimmed by 2 bases and J by 7 bases, leaving 16 bases between them. DNA of the CDR3: TGTGCCAGCAGCTTAGGACACCAAAAAGGGAACATTCAGTACTTC. This translates into CASSLGHQKGNIQYF. The whole variable domain, filled in from reference TRBV5-4 and TRBJ2-4, reads ETGVTQSPTHLIKTRGQQVTLRCSSQSGHNTVSWYQQALGQGPQFIFQYYREEENGRGNFPPRFSGLQFPNYSSELNVNALELDDSALYLCASSLGHQKGNIQYFGAGTRLSVL.